The following is a T cell receptor (beta chain) sequence with its context. The data derive from a study of control samples from healthy donors and cancer patients. The CDR3 runs to 15 residues. Germline CDR1 reads MNHEY; CDR2 reads SVGAGI. The V segment lost 7 bases and the J segment 6 bases; nucleotides outside the gene matches: 14. Here immunoSEQ multiplex PCR was the method, and the copy in TCRdb shows in-frame clones only, minus some. The sample lists 150,000 to 200,000 clones, around 90% occurring once. V is TRBV6-5 and J is TRBJ2-7; 8 bases are a match to TRBD1. The clonotype originates from a woman aged 40 to 50 in good health. Material: blood. CDR3 in amino acids: CASTKRQGPTSEQYF. DNA for the CDR3: TGTGCCAGCACAAAACGACAGGGGCCTACGAGCGAGCAGTACTTC.